Below are 6 T cell receptor beta chains sequenced from a single sample in a study of shared clonotypes between healthy human individuals. Here immunoSEQ multiplex PCR was the method, and the copy in TCRdb shows in-frame clones only, minus some. The repertoire holds about 2.4 million clones, with approximately 93% as singletons. The sequencing input was naive CD4+ T cells from PBMCs. The subset: CD45RA+ positively selected. These receptors all stem from a man in his late teens or twenties in good health. Some clones in this sample may be carry-over from other donors' samples.

This chain links TRBV5-1 with TRBJ2-3; TRBD1 agrees at 8 bases. The CDR3 is 17 residues long. With 2 bases clipped from V and 3 bases from J, the junction kept 11 bases outside the gene matches. Germline V gene lookup returns CDR1 SGHRS and CDR2 YFSETQ. The CDR3 DNA reads as TGCGCCAGCAGCTTCAAATCCGGGACAGGCAGGACAGATACGCAGTATTTT. Residues: CASSFKSGTGRTDTQYF.

The chain joins TRBV6-5 to TRBJ1-2; D remains unclear. The V gene lost 2 bases and the J gene lost 4 bases, with 17 bases spanning the gap. Germline CDR1 reads MNHEY; CDR2 reads SVGAGI. The CDR3 sequence is 16 residues long. The CDR3: CASSYNRHTLGYGYTF. For the CDR3, the DNA is TGTGCCAGCAGTTACAATCGCCACACCCTGGGCTATGGCTACACCTTC.

The chain carries TRBV30 and TRBJ2-3, with D perhaps TRBD1 or TRBD2 (5 bases each). CDR1 and CDR2 (germline): GTSNPN, SVGIG (reference sequence). The CDR3 contains 15 residues. Trimming cost V 0 bases and J 4 bases, with 14 bases left between them. The DNA for the CDR3 is TGTGCCTGGAGTGTAGGGGCAGGGACCCCAGATACGCAGTATTTT. This encodes CAWSVGAGTPDTQYF.

A word on this clone: An end of the junction does not agree with germline; a read error may underlie this. The chain combines TRBV7-9 with TRBJ2-3; 9 bases map to TRBD1. Germline values: CDR1 SEHNR, CDR2 FQNEAQ (reference sequence). This CDR3 spans 11 amino acids. CDR3 DNA: TGTGCCAGCAGCCAGGACAGGGGCGGTGAATTT. Protein product: CASSQDRGGEF.

The CDR3 nucleotides read TGTGCCAGCAGCCCCTACGCCGGGACAGGGCCTGGCTACACCTTC. As protein: CASSPYAGTGPGYTF. The J gene is TRBJ1-2, the V gene TRBV11-3, with 9 bases lining up with TRBD1. The trim removed 5 bases at V and 7 bases at J, leaving 11 bases unmatched. This CDR3 contains 15 residues. CDR1 and CDR2 from the germline V gene are SGHNT and YENEEA. Looking up the rest from reference TRBV11-3 and TRBJ1-2 gives the full variable domain: EAGVVQSPRYKIIEKKQPVAFWCNPISGHNTLYWYLQNLGQGPELLIRYENEEAVDDSQLPKDRFSAERLKGVDSTLKIQPAELGDSAVYLCASSPYAGTGPGYTFGSGTRLTVV.

This clone was picked up a small number of times. The rearrangement links TRBV28 to TRBJ1-6; D is unclear. CDR3 length: 11 residues. The V gene's germline CDR1 is MDHEN and CDR2 SYDVKM. V dropped 3 bases and J dropped 10 bases, with 4 bases sitting between them. The chain's CDR3 is CASSFESPLHF. Written as DNA, the CDR3 is TGTGCCAGCAGTTTTGAATCACCCCTCCACTTT.